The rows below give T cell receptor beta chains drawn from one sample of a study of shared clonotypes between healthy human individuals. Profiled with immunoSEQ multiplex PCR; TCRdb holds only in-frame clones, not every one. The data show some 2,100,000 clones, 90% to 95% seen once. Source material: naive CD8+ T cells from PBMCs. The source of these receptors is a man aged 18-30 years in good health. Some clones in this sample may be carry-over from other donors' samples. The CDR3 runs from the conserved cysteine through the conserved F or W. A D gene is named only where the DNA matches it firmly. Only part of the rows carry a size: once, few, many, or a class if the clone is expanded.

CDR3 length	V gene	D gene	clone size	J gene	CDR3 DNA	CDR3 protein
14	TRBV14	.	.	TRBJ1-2	TGTGCCAGCAGCTTATCCGGGACGGACTATGGCTACACCTTC	CASSLSGTDYGYTF
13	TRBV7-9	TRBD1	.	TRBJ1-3	TGTGCCAGTGACAGGGAAGGTGGAAACACCATATATTTT	CASDREGGNTIYF
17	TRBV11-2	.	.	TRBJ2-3	TGTGCCAGCAGCTTAGTCCCCCCGGGACGAAGCGCGGATACGCAGTATTTT	CASSLVPPGRSADTQYF
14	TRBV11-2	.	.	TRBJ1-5	TGTGCCAGCAGCCTAGGGGGGAGCAATCAGCCCCAGCATTTT	CASSLGGSNQPQHF
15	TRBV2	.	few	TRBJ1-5	TGTGCCAGCAGACTTTCGGGCGGGGGCAATCAGCCCCAGCATTTT	CASRLSGGGNQPQHF
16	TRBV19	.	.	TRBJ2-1	TGTGCCAGTAAACCCCAGCCCAGCGGAACTTACAATGAGCAGTTCTTC	CASKPQPSGTYNEQFF
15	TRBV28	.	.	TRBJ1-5	TGTGCCAGCAGGGCACAGGGCGCGGGCGATCAGCCCCAGCATTTT	CASRAQGAGDQPQHF
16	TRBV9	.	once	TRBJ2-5	TGTGCCAGCAGCGTAGATAGGACAGCCGGCCAAGAGACCCAGTACTTC	CASSVDRTAGQETQYF
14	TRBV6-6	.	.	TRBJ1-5	TGTGCCAGCGGTAATAGGGAGCGCAATCAGCCCCAGCATTTT	CASGNRERNQPQHF
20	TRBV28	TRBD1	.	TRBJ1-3	TGTGCCAGCAGTTCCCTGAGGACAGGGCTACTTACACCAGCTGGAAACACCATATATTTT	CASSSLRTGLLTPAGNTIYF
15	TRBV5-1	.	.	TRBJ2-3	TGCGCCAGCAGCTTGCGTCACCTCCGCACAGATACGCAGTATTTT	CASSLRHLRTDTQYF
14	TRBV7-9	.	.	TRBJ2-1	TGTGCCAGCAGCTCTCGGGTAGCTGTTACTGAGCAGTTCTTC	CASSSRVAVTEQFF
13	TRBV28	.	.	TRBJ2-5	TGTGCCAGCAGTAGGGACTACCAAGAGACCCAGTACTTC	CASSRDYQETQYF
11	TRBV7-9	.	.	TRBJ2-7	TGTGCCAGCAGCTCCCCCGGCGAGCAGTACTTC	CASSSPGEQYF
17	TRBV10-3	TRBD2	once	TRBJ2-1	TGTGCCATCAGTGACCCCGGTTCGCTAGCGGGAAGCGATGAGCAGTTCTTC	CAISDPGSLAGSDEQFF
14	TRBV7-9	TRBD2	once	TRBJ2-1	TGTGCCAGCAGCTTCGGGAGGGCCTACAATGAGCAGTTCTTC	CASSFGRAYNEQFF
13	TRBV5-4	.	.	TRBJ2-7	TGTGCCAGCAGCTTGGACAGATCCTACGAGCAGTACTTC	CASSLDRSYEQYF
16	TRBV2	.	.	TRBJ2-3	TGTGCCAGCAGTGAAGGACAAACCTTTAGCACAGATACGCAGTATTTT	CASSEGQTFSTDTQYF
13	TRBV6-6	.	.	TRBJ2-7	TGTGCCAGCAGGGGGACTCCAGTACACGAGCAGTACTTC	CASRGTPVHEQYF
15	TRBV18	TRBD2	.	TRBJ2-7	TGTGCCAGCTCATTACCGGGACTAGCGTCCTACGAGCAGTACTTC	CASSLPGLASYEQYF
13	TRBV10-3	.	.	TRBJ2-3	TGTGCCATCAGCCCCGGGGGCACAGATACGCAGTATTTT	CAISPGGTDTQYF
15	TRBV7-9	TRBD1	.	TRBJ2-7	TGTGCCAGCAGCCGGACAGGCGTTGGCTCCTACGAGCAGTACTTC	CASSRTGVGSYEQYF
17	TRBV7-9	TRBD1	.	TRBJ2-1	TGTGCCAGCAGCTTAGCCACCGGGACAGTAGCCTACAATGAGCAGTTCTTC	CASSLATGTVAYNEQFF
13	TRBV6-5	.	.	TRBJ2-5	TGTGCCAGCAGTACCTTCGGCGGTGAGACCCAGTACTTC	CASSTFGGETQYF
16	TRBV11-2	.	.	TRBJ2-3	TGTGCCAGCAGACCCCCGGGACACTCATTGGAGGATACGCAGTATTTT	CASRPPGHSLEDTQYF
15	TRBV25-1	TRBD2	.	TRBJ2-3	TGTGCCAGCAGTGACTCTAGCGGATACACAGATACGCAGTATTTT	CASSDSSGYTDTQYF
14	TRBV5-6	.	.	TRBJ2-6	TGTGCCAGCAGCCGTCCGGGTGGGGCCAACGTCCTGACTTTC	CASSRPGGANVLTF
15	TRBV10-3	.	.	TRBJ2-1	TGTGCCATCAGTTCAGACAGAAGCTCCTACAATGAGCAGTTCTTC	CAISSDRSSYNEQFF
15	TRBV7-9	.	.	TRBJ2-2	TGTGCCAGCAGCTTAGCGTGGCAGAACACCGGGGAGCTGTTTTTT	CASSLAWQNTGELFF
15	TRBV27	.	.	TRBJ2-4	TGTGCCAGCAGTTCTCGGACAGATACCAAAAACATTCAGTACTTC	CASSSRTDTKNIQYF
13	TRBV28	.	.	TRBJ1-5	TGTGCCAGCAGCGCTCCGGGGTATCAGCCCCAGCATTTT	CASSAPGYQPQHF
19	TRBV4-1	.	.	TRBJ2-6	TGCGCCAGCAGCCGAACAGACGGGTACGGGGGAATCCCCGCCAACGTCCTGACTTTC	CASSRTDGYGGIPANVLTF
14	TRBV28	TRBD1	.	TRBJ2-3	TGTGCCGTCAGGGGGCCCTTCTACACAGATACGCAGTATTTT	CAVRGPFYTDTQYF
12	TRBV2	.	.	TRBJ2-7	TGTGCCAGCAGTGATCCAGCCTACGAGCAGTACTTC	CASSDPAYEQYF
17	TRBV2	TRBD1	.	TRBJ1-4	TGTGCCAGCAGTAATAACCCCGACAGGGGAACTAATGAAAAACTGTTTTTT	CASSNNPDRGTNEKLFF
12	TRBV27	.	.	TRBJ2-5	TGTGCCAGCAGTTCCCGTGGGGAGACCCAGTACTTC	CASSSRGETQYF
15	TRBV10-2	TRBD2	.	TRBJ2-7	TGCGCCAGCAGAATAGCGGGAGGGCCAATGTACGAGCAGTACTTC	CASRIAGGPMYEQYF
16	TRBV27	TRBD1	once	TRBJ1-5	TGTGCCAGCAGTCAGTCACAGGGGGATAGCAATCAGCCCCAGCATTTT	CASSQSQGDSNQPQHF
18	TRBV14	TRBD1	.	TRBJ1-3	TGTGCCAGCAGCCAAGATTTTTGGACAGGTAGCTCTGGAAACACCATATATTTT	CASSQDFWTGSSGNTIYF
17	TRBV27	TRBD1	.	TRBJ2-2	TGTGCCAGCAGTCCATCGACAGGGGAACTGAACACCGGGGAGCTGTTTTTT	CASSPSTGELNTGELFF
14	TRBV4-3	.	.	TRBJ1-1	TGCGCCAGCAGCCAAACCTCAGGGTACACTGAAGCTTTCTTT	CASSQTSGYTEAFF